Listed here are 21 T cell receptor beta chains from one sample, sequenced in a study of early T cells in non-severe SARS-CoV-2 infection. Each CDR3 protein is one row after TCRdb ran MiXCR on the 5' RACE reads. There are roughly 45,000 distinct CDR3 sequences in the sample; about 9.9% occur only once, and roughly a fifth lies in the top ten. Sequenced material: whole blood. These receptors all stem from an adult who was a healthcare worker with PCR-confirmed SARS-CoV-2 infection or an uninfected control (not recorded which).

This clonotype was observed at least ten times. The CDR3 DNA follows: TGTGCCAGCTCACCACTCGCGGGACAGGGGACTGAAGCTTTCTTT. It encodes CASSPLAGQGTEAFF. The rearrangement uses TRBV18 and TRBJ1-1, with 10 bases fitting TRBD1. CDR3 length: 15 amino acids. V lost 1 base to trimming and J lost 5 bases; unmatched junction nucleotides: 4. CDR1 and CDR2 from the germline V gene are KGHSH and LQKENI.

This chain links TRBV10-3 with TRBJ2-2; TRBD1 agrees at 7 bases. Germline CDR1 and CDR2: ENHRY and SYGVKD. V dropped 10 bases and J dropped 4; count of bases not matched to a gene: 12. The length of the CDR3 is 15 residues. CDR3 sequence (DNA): TGTGCCACCAGCCTCGACAGGGCAGGCACCGGGGAGCTGTTTTTT. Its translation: CATSLDRAGTGELFF.

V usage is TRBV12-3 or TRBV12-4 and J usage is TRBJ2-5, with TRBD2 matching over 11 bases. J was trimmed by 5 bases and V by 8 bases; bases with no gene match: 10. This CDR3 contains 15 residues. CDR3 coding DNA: TGTGCCAGCTCAATCACTAGCGGGAGAGGTGAGACCCAGTACTTC. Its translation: CASSITSGRGETQYF.

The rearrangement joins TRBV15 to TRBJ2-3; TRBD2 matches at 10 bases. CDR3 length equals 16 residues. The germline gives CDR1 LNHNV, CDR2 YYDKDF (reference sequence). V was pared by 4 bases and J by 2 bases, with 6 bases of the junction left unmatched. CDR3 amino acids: CATSTSLAGVTDTQYF. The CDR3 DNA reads TGTGCCACCAGCACAAGCCTAGCGGGAGTCACAGATACGCAGTATTTT.

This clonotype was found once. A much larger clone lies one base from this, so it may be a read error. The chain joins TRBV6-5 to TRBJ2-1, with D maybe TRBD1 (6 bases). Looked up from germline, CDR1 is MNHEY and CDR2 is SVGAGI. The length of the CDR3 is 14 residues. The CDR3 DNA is TGTGCCGGCAGCAACCAGATAGGGGGAAATGAGCAGTTCTTC. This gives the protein CAGSNQIGGNEQFF.

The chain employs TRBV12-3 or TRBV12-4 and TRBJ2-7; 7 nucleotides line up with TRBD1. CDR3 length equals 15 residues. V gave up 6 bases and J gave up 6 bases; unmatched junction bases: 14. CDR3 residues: CASRTSRQGPSEQYF. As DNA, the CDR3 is TGTGCCAGCAGGACCTCCAGACAGGGCCCTAGCGAGCAGTACTTC.

The CDR3 here is CASSQRQGKQYF. DNA for the CDR3: TGTGCCAGCAGTCAACGACAGGGGAAGCAGTATTTT. The chain is built from TRBV6-5 and TRBJ2-3; 8 bases map to TRBD1. This CDR3 spans 12 amino acids. With V trimmed by 5 bases and J by 11 bases, 6 bases remained unmatched. Germline CDR1 is MNHEY and CDR2 is SVGAGI.

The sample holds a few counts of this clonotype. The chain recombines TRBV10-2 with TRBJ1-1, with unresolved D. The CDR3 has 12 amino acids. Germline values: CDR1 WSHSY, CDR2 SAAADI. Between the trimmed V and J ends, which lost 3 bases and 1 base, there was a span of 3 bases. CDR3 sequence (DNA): TGCGCCAGCAGTGAAAGGAACACTGAAGCTTTCTTT. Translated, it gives CASSERNTEAFF.

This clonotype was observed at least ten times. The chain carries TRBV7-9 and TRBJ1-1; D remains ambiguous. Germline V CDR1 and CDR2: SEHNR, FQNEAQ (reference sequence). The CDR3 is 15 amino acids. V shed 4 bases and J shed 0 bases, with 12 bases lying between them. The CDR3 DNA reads TGTGCCAGCAGCTCGGAAGATTCCATGAACACTGAAGCTTTCTTT. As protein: CASSSEDSMNTEAFF.

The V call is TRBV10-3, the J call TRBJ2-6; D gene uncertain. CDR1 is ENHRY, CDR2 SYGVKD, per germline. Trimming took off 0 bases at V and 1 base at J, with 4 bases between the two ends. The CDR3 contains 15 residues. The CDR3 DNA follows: TGTGCCATCAGTGAGTCGTCATCTGGGGCCAACGTCCTGACTTTC. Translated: CAISESSSGANVLTF.

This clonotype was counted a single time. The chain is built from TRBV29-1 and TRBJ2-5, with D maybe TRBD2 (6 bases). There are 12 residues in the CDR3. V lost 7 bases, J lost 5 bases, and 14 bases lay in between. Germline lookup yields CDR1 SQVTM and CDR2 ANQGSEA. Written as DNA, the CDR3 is TGCAGCGCTGTGGGGGGAGCGGAGACCCAGTACTTC. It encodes CSAVGGAETQYF.

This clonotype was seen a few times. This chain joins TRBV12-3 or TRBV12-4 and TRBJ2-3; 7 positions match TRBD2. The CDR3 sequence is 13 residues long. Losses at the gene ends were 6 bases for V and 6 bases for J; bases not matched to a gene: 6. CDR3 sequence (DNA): TGTGCCAGCAGCCCGGGGCGGGGGGATACGCAGTATTTT. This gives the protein CASSPGRGDTQYF.

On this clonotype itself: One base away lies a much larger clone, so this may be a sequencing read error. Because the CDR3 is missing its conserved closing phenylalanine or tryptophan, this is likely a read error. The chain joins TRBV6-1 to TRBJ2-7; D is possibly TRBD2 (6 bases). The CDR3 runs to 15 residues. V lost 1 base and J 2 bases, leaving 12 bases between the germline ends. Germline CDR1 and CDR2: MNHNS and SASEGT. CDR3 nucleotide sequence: TGTGCCAGCAGTGAAGGGCGGGGACTCACCTACGAGCAGTACTTA. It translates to CASSEGRGLTYEQYL.

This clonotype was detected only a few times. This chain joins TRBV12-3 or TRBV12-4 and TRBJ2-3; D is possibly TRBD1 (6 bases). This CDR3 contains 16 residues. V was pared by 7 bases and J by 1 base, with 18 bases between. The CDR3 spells CASTMWTADRTDTQYF. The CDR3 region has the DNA TGTGCCAGCACCATGTGGACAGCAGACCGCACAGATACGCAGTATTTT.

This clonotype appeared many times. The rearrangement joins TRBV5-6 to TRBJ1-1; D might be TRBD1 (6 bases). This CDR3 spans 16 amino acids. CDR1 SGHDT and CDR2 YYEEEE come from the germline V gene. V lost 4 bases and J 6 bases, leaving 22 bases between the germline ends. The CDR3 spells CASSRGGGQKASEAFF. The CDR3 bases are TGTGCCAGCAGCCGGGGGGGCGGACAGAAAGCCTCTGAAGCTTTCTTT.

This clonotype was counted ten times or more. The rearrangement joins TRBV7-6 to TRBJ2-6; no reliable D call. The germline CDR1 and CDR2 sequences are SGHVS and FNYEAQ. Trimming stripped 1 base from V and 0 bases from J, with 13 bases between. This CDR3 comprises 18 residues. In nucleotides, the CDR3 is TGTGCCAGCAGCTTAGAGCCCCTCCGGGTCTCTGGGGCCAACGTCCTGACTTTC. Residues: CASSLEPLRVSGANVLTF.

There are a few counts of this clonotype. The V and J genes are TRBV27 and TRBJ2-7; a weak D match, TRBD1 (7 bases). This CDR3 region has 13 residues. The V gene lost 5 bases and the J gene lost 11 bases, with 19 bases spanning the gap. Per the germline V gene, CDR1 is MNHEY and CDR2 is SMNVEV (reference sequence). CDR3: CASSPAGGNVKYF. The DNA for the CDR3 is TGTGCCAGCAGTCCGGCAGGGGGGAACGTCAAGTACTTC.

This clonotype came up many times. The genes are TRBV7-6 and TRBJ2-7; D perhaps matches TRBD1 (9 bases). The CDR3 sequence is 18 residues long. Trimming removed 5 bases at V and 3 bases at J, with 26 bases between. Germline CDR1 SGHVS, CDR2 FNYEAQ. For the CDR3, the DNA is TGTGCCAGCAGCCCCGGACAGGGGTTACTAGCGGATATCTACGAGCAGTACTTC. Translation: CASSPGQGLLADIYEQYF. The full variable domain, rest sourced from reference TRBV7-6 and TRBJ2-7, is GAGVSQSPRYKVTKRGQDVALRCDPISGHVSLYWYRQALGQGPEFLTYFNYEAQQDKSGLPNDRFSAERPEGSISTLTIQRTEQRDSAMYRCASSPGQGLLADIYEQYFGPGTRLTVT.

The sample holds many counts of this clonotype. The CDR3 protein is CASNPAGPAYEQYF. CDR3 sequence (DNA): TGTGCCAGCAACCCCGCAGGGCCAGCCTACGAGCAGTACTTC. The V gene is TRBV6-2 or TRBV6-3, the J gene TRBJ2-7, with D perhaps TRBD1 (5 bases). The CDR3 runs 14 residues. CDR1 and CDR2 (germline): MNHEY, SVGEGT. V was cut by 7 bases and J by 2 bases, with 15 bases left in between.

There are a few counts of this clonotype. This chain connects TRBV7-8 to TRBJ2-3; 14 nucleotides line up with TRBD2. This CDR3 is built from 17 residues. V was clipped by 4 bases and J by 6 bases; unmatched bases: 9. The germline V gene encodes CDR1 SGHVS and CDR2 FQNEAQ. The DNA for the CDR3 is TGTGCCAGCAGCTCCCCCCCGGGACTAGCGGGAGTTGATACGCAGTATTTT. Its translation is CASSSPPGLAGVDTQYF.

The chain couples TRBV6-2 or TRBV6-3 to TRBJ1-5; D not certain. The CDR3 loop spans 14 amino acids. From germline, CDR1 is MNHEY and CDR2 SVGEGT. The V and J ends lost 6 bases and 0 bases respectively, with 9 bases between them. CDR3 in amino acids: CASSGVRSNQPQHF. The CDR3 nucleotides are TGTGCCAGCAGCGGCGTCCGTAGCAATCAGCCCCAGCATTTT.